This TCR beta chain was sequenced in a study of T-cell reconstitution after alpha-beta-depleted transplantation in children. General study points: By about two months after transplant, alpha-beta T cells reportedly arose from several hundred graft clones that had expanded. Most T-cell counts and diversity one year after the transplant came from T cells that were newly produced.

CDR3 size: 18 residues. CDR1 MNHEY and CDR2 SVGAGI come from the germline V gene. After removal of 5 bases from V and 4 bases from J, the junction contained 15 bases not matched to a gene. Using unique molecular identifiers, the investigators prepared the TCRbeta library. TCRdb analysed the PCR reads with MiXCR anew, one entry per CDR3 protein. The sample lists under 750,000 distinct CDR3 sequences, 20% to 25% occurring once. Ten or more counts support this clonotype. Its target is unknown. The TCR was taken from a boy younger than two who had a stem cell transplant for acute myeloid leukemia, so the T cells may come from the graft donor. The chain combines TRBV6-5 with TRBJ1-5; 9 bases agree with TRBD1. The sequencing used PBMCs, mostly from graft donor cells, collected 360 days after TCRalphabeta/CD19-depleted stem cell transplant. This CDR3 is CASSHQQDRGGTNQPQHF. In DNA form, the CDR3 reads TGTGCCAGCAGTCACCAGCAGGACAGGGGAGGCACAAATCAGCCCCAGCATTTT.